This TCR beta chain was identified during a study of OX40 agonist ivuxolimab in advanced cancers. About the study: Administration of intravenous ivuxolimab to patients occurred every 2 weeks at 0.01 to 10 mg/kg. Dose-escalation patients' cancers were hepatocellular carcinoma, melanoma, renal cell or head and neck cancer.

Regarding this clone: Its specificity is not known.

Study outcomes and limitations: On average, CD8+ T cells showed a greater number of expanded clones than CD4+.

The V gene lost 4 bases and the J gene lost 4 bases, with 5 bases spanning the gap. Looked up from germline, CDR1 is ENHRY and CDR2 is SYGVKD. The CDR3 has 12 amino acids. The protocol was immunoSEQ multiplex PCR, while the TCRdb copy is restricted to in-frame clones and leaves out a portion. This sample has about 80,000 clones, with 90% found just once. The material was CD4+ or CD8+ T cells sorted from blood, obtained in a trial of the OX40 agonist ivuxolimab. The chain employs TRBV10-3 and TRBJ2-1; D is ambiguous. This clonotype was sampled from an adult with an advanced solid tumor such as melanoma, head and neck, liver or kidney cancer. The CDR3 region is CAISGTYNEQFF. The CDR3 bases are TGTGCCATCAGTGGGACGTACAATGAGCAGTTCTTC.